This T cell receptor (beta chain) derives from a study of cytomegalovirus exposure and HLA in healthy donors. Per the germline V gene, CDR1 is SGDLS and CDR2 is YYNGEE. CDR3 size: 14 residues. With V trimmed by 3 bases and J by 5 bases, 3 bases remained unmatched. The PCR made use of 60 Vbeta and 13 Jbeta primers. In the source study's methods: Tens of millions of unique TCR beta chains, around 11 million of them shared, were counted by a later analysis. Assay used: immunoSEQ multiplex PCR; TCRdb lists only in-frame clones, some missing. The V and J calls and clone size were taken over from that table, and D and trimming were inferred from the DNA. This table holds 130,000 or so clones, over 60% found once. As concerns this clone: No antigen is known for it.

Study-wide points: A cluster of highly shared sequence variants was likely a sequencing artifact. What a later analysis reportedly showed was that an Asian-associated ancestry cluster had fewer N-insertions than the roughly 700-donor mean. The study put roughly 160 TCR beta chains on its list as cytomegalovirus-associated.

This clonotype was sampled from a woman between 40 and 50 years old in good health and CMV-seropositive. The sequencing sample was made of PBMCs. The V call is TRBV9, the J call TRBJ2-2, with 8 bases that match TRBD1. CDR3 sequence reads: CASSDHRGTGELFF. CDR3 coding DNA: TGTGCCAGCAGCGACCACAGGGGGACCGGGGAGCTGTTTTTT.